This TCR beta chain originates from a study of T cell responses to AZD1222 COVID-19 vaccine. Overall study findings and caveats: The study found vaccine-associated CD4 TCRs spanning spike, dominant at 160-218 and 743-854. The breadth and depth of Spike-specific TCRs increased once two AZD1222 doses had been given.

This clone was found once. Its specificity is not known. Generated by immunoSEQ multiplex PCR, the TCRdb table keeps only in-frame clones and is missing some. In the table there are around 120,000 clones, 88% of which are singletons. The source is an adult in good health. The sample consisted of peripheral blood, taken on day 0 of MenACWY control vaccination.

The CDR3 coding sequence is TGTGCCAGCAGCAAGAACACCGGGGAGCTGTTTTTT. This gives the protein CASSKNTGELFF. The gene calls are TRBV6-6 and TRBJ2-2; D is ambiguous. V lost 6 bases and J 1 base, leaving 3 bases between the germline ends. The CDR3 is made up of 12 amino acids. Germline CDR1 and CDR2: MNHNY and SVGAGI (reference sequence).